Presented here are 24 T cell receptor beta chains from one specimen sequenced in a study of graft-versus-host responses after intestinal transplantation. No antigen has been identified for these receptors. TCRdb's table, derived via immunoSEQ multiplex PCR, lists solely in-frame clones and lacks some. Of some 120,000 clones in the sample, roughly nine tenths are singletons; the top ten hold 0.18%. The specimen comprised unstimulated CD4+ T cells sorted from spleen or lymph node cells, sampled before intestinal transplant. The receptors shown here come from a human donor who received an intestinal transplant.

This rearrangement joins TRBV7-3 to TRBJ2-3, with 7 positions matching TRBD2. The germline CDR1 and CDR2 sequences are SGHTA and FQGTGA. The CDR3 totals 14 residues. Losses at the gene ends were 2 bases for V and 4 bases for J; bases not matched to a gene: 3. CDR3 nucleotide sequence: TGTGCCAGCAGCTTAGCGGGAGTGGCAGATACGCAGTATTTT. Encoded protein: CASSLAGVADTQYF.

V usage is TRBV2 and J usage is TRBJ2-6; a possible D gene is TRBD1 (6 bases). The CDR3 runs to 17 residues. CDR1 SNHLY and CDR2 FYNNEI come from the germline V gene. Between the trimmed V and J ends, which lost 6 bases and 0 bases, there was a span of 15 bases. The CDR3 DNA follows: TGTGCCAGCAGCTGGACAGCCTACGTCTCTGGGGCCAACGTCCTGACTTTC. It codes for CASSWTAYVSGANVLTF.

The chain links TRBV5-4 to TRBJ1-1; 8 positions match TRBD1. CDR1 is SGHNT and CDR2 is YYREEE in the germline V gene (reference sequence). CDR3 length: 14 amino acids. The J segment lost 7 bases and the V segment lost 4 bases, leaving 9 bases of the junction unmatched. CDR3 DNA sequence: TGTGCCAGCAGCCCGATGACAGGGGAGGTTGAAGCTTTCTTT. Protein: CASSPMTGEVEAFF.

The chain carries TRBV9 and TRBJ1-4; 8 nucleotides agree with TRBD1. Per the germline V gene, CDR1 is SGDLS and CDR2 is YYNGEE. CDR3 length: 16 amino acids. Trimming took 2 bases from V and 1 from J; bases not matched to a gene: 4. CDR3 DNA: TGTGCCAGCAGCGTCGGACAGGGTATAACTAATGAAAAACTGTTTTTT. This codes for CASSVGQGITNEKLFF.

V usage is TRBV2 and J usage is TRBJ1-1; D is unclear. The V end was cut by 3 bases, the J end by 1 base, with 3 bases between. Germline assignment: CDR1 SNHLY and CDR2 FYNNEI. The CDR3 is 12 residues long. The CDR3 here is CASSERNTEAFF. CDR3 sequence (DNA): TGTGCCAGCAGTGAGAGGAACACTGAAGCTTTCTTT.

The genes are TRBV15 and TRBJ2-7; perhaps TRBD2 as D (5 bases). Germline-derived CDR1 and CDR2 are LNHNV and YYDKDF (reference sequence). The CDR3 is made up of 14 amino acids. V lost 0 bases and J 4 bases, leaving 10 bases between the germline ends. The CDR3 spells CATSRDRGVYEQYF. The CDR3 nucleotides are TGTGCCACCAGCAGAGACCGGGGTGTGTACGAGCAGTACTTC. The variable domain in full, with the rest retrieved from reference TRBV15 and TRBJ2-7, is DAMVIQNPRYQVTQFGKPVTLSCSQTLNHNVMYWYQQKSSQAPKLLFHYYDKDFNNEADTPDNFQSRRPNTSFCFLDIRSPGLGDTAMYLCATSRDRGVYEQYFGPGTRLTVT.

The chain recombines TRBV11-3 with TRBJ2-7; the D gene is possibly TRBD2 (6 bases). Germline values: CDR1 SGHNT, CDR2 YENEEA. Trimming pared 1 base from V and 0 bases from J, leaving 10 bases between. This CDR3 is built from 15 residues. Here the CDR3 reads CASSLGGTGSYEQYF. Written as DNA, the CDR3 is TGTGCCAGCAGCTTAGGGGGGACTGGCTCCTACGAGCAGTACTTC.

This sequence joins TRBV18 and TRBJ1-6; 7 nucleotides align to TRBD1. The ends lost 1 base at V and 3 bases at J; junction bases unmatched: 3. Germline CDR1 reads KGHSH; CDR2 reads LQKENI. This CDR3 is 16 amino acids long. CDR3 DNA sequence: TGTGCCAGCTCACCACTGGGACAGAGCTATAATTCACCCCTCCACTTT. This gives the protein CASSPLGQSYNSPLHF.

The rearrangement links TRBV6-5 to TRBJ2-1; possibly TRBD1 for D (5 bases). CDR1 is MNHEY and CDR2 is SVGAGI in the germline V gene. V was clipped by 2 bases and J by 10 bases, with 9 bases between them. The CDR3 covers 12 residues. The DNA for the CDR3 is TGTGCCAGCAGTTACAGCCGACAGGAGCAGTTCTTC. Translating it yields CASSYSRQEQFF.

The chain uses TRBV7-3 and TRBJ1-5, with TRBD1 as a possible D gene (6 bases). CDR3 length equals 15 residues. Trimming took 1 base from V and 5 from J, leaving 12 bases between them. In germline, CDR1 is SGHTA, CDR2 FQGTGA. The CDR3 loop is CASSLSGGGDQPQHF. Here the CDR3 DNA reads TGTGCCAGCAGCTTAAGCGGGGGCGGGGATCAGCCCCAGCATTTT. The whole variable domain, remainder taken from reference TRBV7-3 and TRBJ1-5, is GAGVSQTPSNKVTEKGKYVELRCDPISGHTALYWYRQSLGQGPEFLIYFQGTGAADDSGLPNDRFFAVRPEGSVSTLKIQRTERGDSAVYLCASSLSGGGDQPQHFGDGTRLSIL.

The chain combines TRBV9 with TRBJ1-6; possible D gene TRBD1, 6 bases. Germline CDR1 reads SGDLS; CDR2 reads YYNGEE. This CDR3 contains 16 residues. V dropped 7 bases and J dropped 1 base, with 15 bases sitting between them. In DNA, the CDR3 is TGTGCCAGCGCACAGGGCTCGACGTCCTATAATTCACCCCTCCACTTT. Its protein product is CASAQGSTSYNSPLHF.

This clone was counted once. The chain links TRBV5-4 to TRBJ1-2, with D possibly TRBD1 on 5 matching bases. The CDR3 covers 13 residues. Per germline, CDR1 SGHNT and CDR2 YYREEE (reference sequence). With 3 bases removed from V and 3 bases from J, the gap between germline ends came to 9 bases. This chain's CDR3 is CASSWGLDYGYTF. In nucleotides, the CDR3 is TGTGCCAGCAGCTGGGGACTAGACTATGGCTACACCTTC.

J is TRBJ2-1 and V is TRBV5-5; 7 bases match TRBD1. The V segment lost 3 bases and the J segment 7 bases; nucleotides outside the gene matches: 16. This CDR3 comprises 17 residues. Germline V gene sequence: CDR1 SGHKS, CDR2 YYEKEE (reference sequence). The CDR3 reads CASSSWTGSSWGNEQFF. The CDR3 DNA reads TGTGCCAGCAGCTCTTGGACAGGATCTTCGTGGGGAAATGAGCAGTTCTTC.

The chain joins TRBV9 to TRBJ2-5; tentative D call: TRBD2 (6 bases). Gene TRBJ2-7 matches the end of the DNA better, so the J call may be wrong. Germline assignment: CDR1 SGDLS and CDR2 YYNGEE. This CDR3 has 16 amino acids. In nucleotides, the CDR3 is TGTGCCAGCAGCGTAGAGCCTCTAGCGTTTACCTACGAGCAGTACTTC. Its protein product is CASSVEPLAFTYEQYF.

The chain combines TRBV7-2 with TRBJ1-2; D gene unclear. Germline loops: CDR1 SGHTA, CDR2 FQGNSA. This CDR3 has 14 residues. V was trimmed by 0 bases and J by 7 bases, leaving 12 bases between them. CDR3 residues: CASSLASFEGGYTF. The CDR3 DNA reads TGTGCCAGCAGCTTAGCGTCTTTCGAGGGTGGCTACACCTTC.

The chain has TRBV6-5 and TRBJ1-2, with D uncertain. This CDR3 has 14 residues. CDR1 MNHEY and CDR2 SVGAGI come from the germline V gene. V gave up 1 base and J gave up 0 bases, with 6 bases separating them. The CDR3 protein is CASSYLQTNYGYTF. The CDR3 DNA sequence: TGTGCCAGCAGTTACTTACAAACTAACTATGGCTACACCTTC.

CDR3 sequence reads: CASYTQGAREKLFF. DNA for the CDR3: TGTGCCAGCTACACACAGGGGGCACGTGAAAAACTGTTTTTT. The chain recombines TRBV28 with TRBJ1-4; 9 positions agree with TRBD1. This CDR3 spans 14 amino acids. The V segment lost 8 bases and the J segment 7 bases; nucleotides outside the gene matches: 8. Germline loops: CDR1 MDHEN, CDR2 SYDVKM.

This clone was seen just once. The rearrangement links TRBV15 to TRBJ2-1; 9 positions match TRBD2. Germline V lookup: CDR1 LNHNV, CDR2 YYDKDF (reference sequence). After removal of 1 base from V and 4 bases from J, the junction contained 5 bases not matched to a gene. The CDR3 has 16 amino acids. CDR3 sequence reads: CATSRGAGGRYNEQFF. CDR3 coding DNA: TGTGCCACCAGCAGAGGAGCGGGAGGAAGATACAATGAGCAGTTCTTC.

CDR3 sequence: CASSMIGGTSTDTQYF. The CDR3 DNA is TGTGCCAGTAGTATGATAGGCGGGACTAGCACAGATACGCAGTATTTT. V usage is TRBV19 and J usage is TRBJ2-3; a weak D match, TRBD2 (6 bases). The germline gives CDR1 LNHDA, CDR2 SQIVND (reference sequence). Trimming removed 3 bases from V and 0 bases from J, with 13 bases in between. The CDR3 is made up of 16 amino acids. The full variable domain, completed using reference TRBV19 and TRBJ2-3, is DGGITQSPKYLFRKEGQNVTLSCEQNLNHDAMYWYRQDPGQGLRLIYYSQIVNDFQKGDIAEGYSVSREKKESFPLTVTSAQKNPTAFYLCASSMIGGTSTDTQYFGPGTRLTVL.

This rearrangement joins TRBV30 to TRBJ2-2, with 7 bases that match TRBD1. Germline assignment: CDR1 GTSNPN and CDR2 SVGIG (reference sequence). There are 15 residues in the CDR3. V dropped 4 bases and J dropped 7; count of bases not matched to a gene: 12. The CDR3 here is CAWNRKKGAVGELFF. CDR3 DNA sequence: TGTGCCTGGAACCGGAAAAAGGGGGCGGTCGGGGAGCTGTTTTTT.

V is TRBV7-2 and J is TRBJ1-1; D perhaps matches TRBD1 (6 bases). The germline V and J ends were trimmed by 2 bases and 1 base, with 8 bases remaining between them. From germline, CDR1 is SGHTA and CDR2 FQGNSA. The CDR3 is made up of 14 amino acids. The CDR3 here is CASSLQGTNTEAFF. The CDR3 DNA sequence: TGTGCCAGCAGCTTACAGGGGACGAACACTGAAGCTTTCTTT.

The genes are TRBV7-2 and TRBJ1-2, with D perhaps TRBD1 (5 bases). The CDR3 sequence is 15 residues long. V lost 1 base and J 4 bases, leaving 13 bases between the germline ends. Germline V gene data show CDR1 as SGHTA and CDR2 as FQGNSA. The CDR3 coding sequence is TGTGCCAGCAGCTTAGGGGGCGGACCCGCCTATGGCTACACCTTC. Its translation: CASSLGGGPAYGYTF.

The chain recombines TRBV20-1 with TRBJ1-2, with D perhaps TRBD1 (6 bases). Between the trimmed V and J ends, which lost 5 bases and 10 bases, there was a span of 14 bases. The CDR3 is 11 amino acids. Germline V lookup: CDR1 DFQATT, CDR2 SNEGSKA (reference sequence). CDR3 bases: TGCAGTGCTGGGGACATAATGCACTACACCTTC. Residues: CSAGDIMHYTF.

The rearrangement links TRBV9 to TRBJ2-2, with unresolved D. The CDR3 covers 17 residues. V dropped 3 bases and J dropped 0 bases, with 15 bases sitting between them. The germline V gene has CDR1 SGDLS and CDR2 YYNGEE. CDR3 in amino acids: CASSAFHTAPNTGELFF. CDR3 bases: TGTGCCAGCAGCGCCTTCCACACAGCTCCGAACACCGGGGAGCTGTTTTTT.